This is a list of T cell receptor beta chains from one sample in a study of beta chain features in type 1 diabetes. Produced via immunoSEQ multiplex PCR; TCRdb's table is partial and in-frame only. The table shows some 270,000 clones, with approximately 10% occurring only once. The specimen sequenced was naive CD4+ T cells from blood. These receptors originate from a man in his thirties or forties with type 1 diabetes. Both conserved end residues are trimmed from each CDR3.

TRBJ1-5	TRBV6-6	ASRGTGRVNQPQH
TRBJ2-1	TRBV11-2	ASSLGSSSYNEQF
TRBJ2-1	TRBV9	ASSVRGTSGGNEQF
TRBJ2-7	TRBV5-4	ASSQELTYEQY
TRBJ2-5	TRBV4-2	ASSQMTSGGRGETQY
TRBJ2-6	TRBV19	ASSRQGSGANVLT
TRBJ2-1	TRBV5-1	ASSLGGGRNEQF
TRBJ2-5	TRBV7-9	ASSTPMGLQETQY
TRBJ1-2	TRBV11-2	ASRPLGGYGYT
TRBJ2-4	TRBV7-9	ASSLDRGGNIQY
TRBJ1-2	TRBV10-3	ATGDRGPYGYT
TRBJ1-5	TRBV12-5	ASGPSGNQPQH
TRBJ1-5	TRBV15	ATSSGVHQPQH
TRBJ2-2	TRBV5-4	ASRTGIGATGELF
TRBJ1-1	TRBV6-1	ASSERGSVTEAF
TRBJ2-2	TRBV19	ASSRRGNTGELF
TRBJ2-1	TRBV7-2	ASSLFRGGRAEEF
TRBJ2-2	TRBV9	ASSGRVTGELF
TRBJ1-1	TRBV9	ASSVSGNTEAF
TRBJ2-3	TRBV7-2	ASSLVVAGGSDTQY
TRBJ2-5	TRBV5-1	ASSLTGVEQETQY
TRBJ2-3	TRBV4-1	ASSQPPRLAGGNTDTQY
TRBJ1-5	TRBV15	ATSFGGQAVYSNQPQH
TRBJ2-7	TRBV4-1	ASSQEGPGQKTHEQY
TRBJ2-3	TRBV19	ASKTRAGGLSDTQY
TRBJ1-5	TRBV12-5	ASGLGTASNQPQH
TRBJ1-2	TRBV7-8	ASSSGPNYGYT